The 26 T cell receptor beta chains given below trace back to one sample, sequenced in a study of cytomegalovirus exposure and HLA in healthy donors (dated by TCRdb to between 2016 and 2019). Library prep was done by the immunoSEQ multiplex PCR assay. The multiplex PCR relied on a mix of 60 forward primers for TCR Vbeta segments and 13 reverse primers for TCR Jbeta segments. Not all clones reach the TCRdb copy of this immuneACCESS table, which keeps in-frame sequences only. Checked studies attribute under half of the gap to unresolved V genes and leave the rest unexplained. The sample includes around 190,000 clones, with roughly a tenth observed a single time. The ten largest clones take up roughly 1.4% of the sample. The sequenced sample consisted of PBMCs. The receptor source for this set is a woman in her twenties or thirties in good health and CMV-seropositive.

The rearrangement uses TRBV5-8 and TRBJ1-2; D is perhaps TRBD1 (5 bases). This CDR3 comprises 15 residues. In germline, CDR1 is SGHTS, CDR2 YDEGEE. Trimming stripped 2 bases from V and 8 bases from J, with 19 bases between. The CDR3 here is CASSLELFSRGGYTF. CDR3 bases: TGTGCCAGCAGCTTAGAGTTGTTCTCTAGGGGAGGCTACACCTTC. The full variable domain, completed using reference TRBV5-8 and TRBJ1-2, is EAGVTQSPTHLIKTRGQQATLRCSPISGHTSVYWYQQALGLGLQFLLWYDEGEERNRGNFPPRFSGRQFPNYSSELNVNALELEDSALYLCASSLELFSRGGYTFGSGTRLTVV.

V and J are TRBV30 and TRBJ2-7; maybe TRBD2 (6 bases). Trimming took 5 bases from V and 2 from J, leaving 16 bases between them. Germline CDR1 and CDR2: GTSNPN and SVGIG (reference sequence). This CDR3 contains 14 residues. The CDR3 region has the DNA TGTGCCTGGGAGTATGGGACTGCCCCCTACGAGCAGTACTTC. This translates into CAWEYGTAPYEQYF.

CDR3 amino acids: CASSLGLAMSTDTQYF. In DNA form, the CDR3 reads TGCGCCAGCAGCTTGGGTCTAGCCATGAGCACAGATACGCAGTATTTT. The chain employs TRBV5-1 and TRBJ2-3; tentative D call: TRBD2 (5 bases). The CDR3 runs 16 residues. V gave up 0 bases and J gave up 0 bases, with 11 bases separating them. Germline assignment: CDR1 SGHRS and CDR2 YFSETQ. Full variable domain (outside the CDR3, taken from reference TRBV5-1 and TRBJ2-3): KAGVTQTPRYLIKTRGQQVTLSCSPISGHRSVSWYQQTPGQGLQFLFEYFSETQRNKGNFPGRFSGRQFSNSRSEMNVSTLELGDSALYLCASSLGLAMSTDTQYFGPGTRLTVL.

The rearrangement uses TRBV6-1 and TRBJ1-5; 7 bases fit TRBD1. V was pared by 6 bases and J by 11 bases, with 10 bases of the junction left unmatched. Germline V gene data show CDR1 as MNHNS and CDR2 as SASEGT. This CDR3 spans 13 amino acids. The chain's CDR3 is CASRGQSFGAQHF. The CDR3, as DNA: TGTGCCAGCAGGGGACAGTCCTTTGGGGCCCAGCATTTT.

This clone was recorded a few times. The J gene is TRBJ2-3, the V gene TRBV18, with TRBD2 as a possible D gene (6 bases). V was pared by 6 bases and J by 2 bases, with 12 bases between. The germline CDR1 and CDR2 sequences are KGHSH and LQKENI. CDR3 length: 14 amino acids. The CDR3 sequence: CASSRDSDTDTQYF. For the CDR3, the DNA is TGTGCCAGCTCGCGGGACTCGGACACAGATACGCAGTATTTT.

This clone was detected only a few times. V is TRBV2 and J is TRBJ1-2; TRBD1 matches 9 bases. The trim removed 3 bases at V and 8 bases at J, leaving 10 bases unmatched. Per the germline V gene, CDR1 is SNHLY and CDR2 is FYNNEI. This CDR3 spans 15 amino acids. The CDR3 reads CASSDGGTGHWGYTF. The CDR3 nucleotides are TGTGCCAGCAGTGATGGGGGGACAGGGCACTGGGGCTACACCTTC.

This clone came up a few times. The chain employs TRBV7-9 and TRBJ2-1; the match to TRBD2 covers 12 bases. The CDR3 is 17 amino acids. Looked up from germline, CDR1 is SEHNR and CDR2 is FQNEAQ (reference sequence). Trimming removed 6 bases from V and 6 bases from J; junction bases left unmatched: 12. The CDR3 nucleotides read TGTGCCAGCAGTGGGACTAGCGGGCGTCTGTCCCTCAATGAGCAGTTCTTC. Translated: CASSGTSGRLSLNEQFF.

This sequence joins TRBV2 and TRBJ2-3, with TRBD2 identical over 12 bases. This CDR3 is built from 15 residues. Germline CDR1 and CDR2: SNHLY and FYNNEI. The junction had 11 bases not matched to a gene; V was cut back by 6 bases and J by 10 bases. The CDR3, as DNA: TGTGCCAGCAGGGGTGGACTAGCGGGGAGAAAGTCGCAGTATTTT. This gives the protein CASRGGLAGRKSQYF.

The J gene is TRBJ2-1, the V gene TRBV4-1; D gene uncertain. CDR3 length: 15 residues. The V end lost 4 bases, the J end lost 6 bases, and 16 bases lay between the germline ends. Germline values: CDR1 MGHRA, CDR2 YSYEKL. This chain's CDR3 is CASSLTGSLGNEQFF. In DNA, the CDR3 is TGCGCCAGCAGCCTAACCGGGTCCCTAGGCAATGAGCAGTTCTTC.

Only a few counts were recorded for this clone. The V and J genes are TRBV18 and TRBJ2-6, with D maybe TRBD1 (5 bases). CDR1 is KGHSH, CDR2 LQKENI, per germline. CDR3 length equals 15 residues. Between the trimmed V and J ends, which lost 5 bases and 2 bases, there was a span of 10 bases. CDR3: CASSAQGTGANVLTF. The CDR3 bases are TGTGCCAGCTCAGCTCAGGGAACTGGGGCCAACGTCCTGACTTTC.

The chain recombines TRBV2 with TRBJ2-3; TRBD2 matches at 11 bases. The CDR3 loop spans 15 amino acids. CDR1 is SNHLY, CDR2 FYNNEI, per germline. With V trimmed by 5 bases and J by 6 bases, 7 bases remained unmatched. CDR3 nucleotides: TGTGCCAGCAGTAGAACGGGACTAGCGGTTGATACGCAGTATTTT. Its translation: CASSRTGLAVDTQYF.

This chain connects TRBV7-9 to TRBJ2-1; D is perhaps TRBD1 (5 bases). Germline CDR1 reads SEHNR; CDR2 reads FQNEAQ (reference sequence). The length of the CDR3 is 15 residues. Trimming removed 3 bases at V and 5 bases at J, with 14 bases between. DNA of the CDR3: TGTGCCAGCAGCTTCGGGTCCGCCAGGGACAATGAGCAGTTCTTC. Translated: CASSFGSARDNEQFF. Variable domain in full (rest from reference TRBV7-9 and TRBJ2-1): DTGVSQNPRHKITKRGQNVTFRCDPISEHNRLYWYRQTLGQGPEFLTYFQNEAQLEKSRLLSDRFSAERPKGSFSTLEIQRTEQGDSAMYLCASSFGSARDNEQFFGPGTRLTVL.

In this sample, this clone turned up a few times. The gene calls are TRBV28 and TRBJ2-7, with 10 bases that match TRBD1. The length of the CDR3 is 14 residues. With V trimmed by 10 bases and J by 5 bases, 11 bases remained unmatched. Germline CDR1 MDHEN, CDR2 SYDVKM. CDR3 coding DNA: TGTGCCACCGACCCCCCCGGGACAGGGGACGAGCAGTACTTC. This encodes CATDPPGTGDEQYF.

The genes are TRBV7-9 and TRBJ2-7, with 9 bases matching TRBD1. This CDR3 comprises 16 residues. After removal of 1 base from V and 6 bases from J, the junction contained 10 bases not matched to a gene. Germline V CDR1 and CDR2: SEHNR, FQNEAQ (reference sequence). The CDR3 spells CASSLDGTGMGGEQYF. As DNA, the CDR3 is TGTGCCAGCAGCTTAGACGGGACAGGGATGGGCGGCGAGCAGTACTTC.

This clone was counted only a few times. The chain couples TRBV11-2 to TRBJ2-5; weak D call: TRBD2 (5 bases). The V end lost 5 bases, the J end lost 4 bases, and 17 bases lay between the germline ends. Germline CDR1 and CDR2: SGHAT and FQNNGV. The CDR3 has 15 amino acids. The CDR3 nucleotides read TGTGCCAGCAGCACCGGGTACGCTCGGGGAGAGACCCAGTACTTC. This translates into CASSTGYARGETQYF.

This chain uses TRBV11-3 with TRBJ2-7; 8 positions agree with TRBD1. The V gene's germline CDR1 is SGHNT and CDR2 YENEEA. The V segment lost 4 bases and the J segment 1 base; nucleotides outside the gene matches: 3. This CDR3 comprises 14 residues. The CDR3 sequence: CASSSGQGSYEQYF. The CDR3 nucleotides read TGTGCCAGCAGCTCCGGACAGGGTTCCTACGAGCAGTACTTC.

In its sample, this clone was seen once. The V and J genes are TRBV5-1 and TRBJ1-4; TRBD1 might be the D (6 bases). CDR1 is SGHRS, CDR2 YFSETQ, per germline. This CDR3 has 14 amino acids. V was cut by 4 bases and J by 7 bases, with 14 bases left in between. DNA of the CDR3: TGCGCCAGCAGCAGGGACACCGGGTCTGAAAAACTGTTTTTT. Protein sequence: CASSRDTGSEKLFF.

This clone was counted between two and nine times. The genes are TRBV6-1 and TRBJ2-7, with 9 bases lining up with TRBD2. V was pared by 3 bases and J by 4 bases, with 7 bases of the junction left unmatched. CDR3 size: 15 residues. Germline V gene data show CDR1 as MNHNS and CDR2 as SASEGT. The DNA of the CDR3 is TGTGCCAGCAGTGACAAGGGGCTAGCGGGGTACGAGCAGTACTTC. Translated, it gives CASSDKGLAGYEQYF.

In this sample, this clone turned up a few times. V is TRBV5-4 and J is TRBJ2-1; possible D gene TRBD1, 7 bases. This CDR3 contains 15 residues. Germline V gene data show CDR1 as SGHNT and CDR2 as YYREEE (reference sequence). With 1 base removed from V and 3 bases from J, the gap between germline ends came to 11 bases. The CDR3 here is CASSLRQGGYNEQFF. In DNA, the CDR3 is TGTGCCAGCAGCTTGAGACAGGGAGGCTACAATGAGCAGTTCTTC.

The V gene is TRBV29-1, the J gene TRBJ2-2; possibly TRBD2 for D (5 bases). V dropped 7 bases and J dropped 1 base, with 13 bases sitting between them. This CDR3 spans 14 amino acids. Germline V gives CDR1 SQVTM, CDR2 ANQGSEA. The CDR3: CSAERRVNTGELFF. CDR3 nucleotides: TGCAGCGCCGAAAGGCGGGTGAACACCGGGGAGCTGTTTTTT.

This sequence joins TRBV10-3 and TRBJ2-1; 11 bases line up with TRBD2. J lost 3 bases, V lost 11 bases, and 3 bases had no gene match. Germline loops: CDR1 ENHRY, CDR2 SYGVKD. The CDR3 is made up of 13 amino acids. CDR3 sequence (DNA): TGTGCCGTCGGACTAGCGGGCTACAATGAGCAGTTCTTC. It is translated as CAVGLAGYNEQFF.

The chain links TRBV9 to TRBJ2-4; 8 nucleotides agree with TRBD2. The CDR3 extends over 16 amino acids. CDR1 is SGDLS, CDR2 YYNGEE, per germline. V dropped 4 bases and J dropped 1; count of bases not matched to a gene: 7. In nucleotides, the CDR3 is TGTGCCAGCAGCTCGGGGGGGGGCCTGGCCAAAAACATTCAGTACTTC. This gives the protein CASSSGGGLAKNIQYF. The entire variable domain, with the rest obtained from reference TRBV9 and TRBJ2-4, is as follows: DSGVTQTPKHLITATGQRVTLRCSPRSGDLSVYWYQQSLDQGLQFLIQYYNGEERAKGNILERFSAQQFPDLHSELNLSSLELGDSALYFCASSSGGGLAKNIQYFGAGTRLSVL.

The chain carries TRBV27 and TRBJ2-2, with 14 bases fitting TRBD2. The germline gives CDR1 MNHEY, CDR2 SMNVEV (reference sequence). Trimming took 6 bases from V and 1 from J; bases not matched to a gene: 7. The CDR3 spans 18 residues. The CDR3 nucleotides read TGTGCCAGCAGACCGGGACTAGCGGGAGTTGTGAACACCGGGGAGCTGTTTTTT. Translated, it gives CASRPGLAGVVNTGELFF.

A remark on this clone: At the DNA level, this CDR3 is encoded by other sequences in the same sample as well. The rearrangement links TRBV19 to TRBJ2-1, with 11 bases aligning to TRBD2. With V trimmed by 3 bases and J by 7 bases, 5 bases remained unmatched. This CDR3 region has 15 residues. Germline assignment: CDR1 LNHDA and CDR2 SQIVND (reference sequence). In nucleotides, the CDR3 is TGTGCCAGTAGTATCGGAACTAGCGGGGGAAATGAGCAGTTCTTC. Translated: CASSIGTSGGNEQFF.

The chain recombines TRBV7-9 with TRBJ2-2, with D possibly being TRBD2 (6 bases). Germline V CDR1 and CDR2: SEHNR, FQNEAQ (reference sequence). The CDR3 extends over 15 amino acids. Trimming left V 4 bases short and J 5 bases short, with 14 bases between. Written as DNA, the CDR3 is TGTGCCAGCAGCTCGATCCAAGGACTAACCGGGGAGCTGTTTTTT. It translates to CASSSIQGLTGELFF.

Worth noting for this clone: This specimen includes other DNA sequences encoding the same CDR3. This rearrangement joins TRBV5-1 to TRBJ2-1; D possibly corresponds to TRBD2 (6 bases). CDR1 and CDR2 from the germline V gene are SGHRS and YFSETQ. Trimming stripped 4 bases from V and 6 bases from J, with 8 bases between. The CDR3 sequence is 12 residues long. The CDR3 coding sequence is TGCGCCAGCAGCCTGGGACTCAATGAGCAGTTCTTC. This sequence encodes CASSLGLNEQFF.